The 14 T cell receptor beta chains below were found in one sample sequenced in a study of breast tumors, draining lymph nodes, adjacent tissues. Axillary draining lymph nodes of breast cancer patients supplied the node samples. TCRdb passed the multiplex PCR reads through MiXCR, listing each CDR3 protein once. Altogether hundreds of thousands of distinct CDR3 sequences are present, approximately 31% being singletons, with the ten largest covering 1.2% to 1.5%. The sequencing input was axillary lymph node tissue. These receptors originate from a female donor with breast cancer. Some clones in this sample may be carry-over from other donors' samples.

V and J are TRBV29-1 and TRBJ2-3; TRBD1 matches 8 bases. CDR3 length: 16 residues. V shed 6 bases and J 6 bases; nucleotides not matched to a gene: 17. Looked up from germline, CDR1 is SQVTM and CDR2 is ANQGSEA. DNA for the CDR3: TGCAGCGTAAGTCCCAGAACGCAGGGGGCAAGGGATACGCAGTATTTT. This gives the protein CSVSPRTQGARDTQYF.

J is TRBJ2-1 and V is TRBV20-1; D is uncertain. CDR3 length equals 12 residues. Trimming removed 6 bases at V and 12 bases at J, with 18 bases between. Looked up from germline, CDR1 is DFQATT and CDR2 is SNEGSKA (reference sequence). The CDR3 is CSASASYVGQFF. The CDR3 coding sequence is TGCAGTGCATCTGCTAGTTATGTTGGGCAGTTCTTC.

CDR3 sequence reads: CASSLTGGFEKLFF. The CDR3 nucleotides are TGCGCCAGCAGCTTGACAGGGGGCTTTGAAAAACTGTTTTTT. The V and J genes are TRBV5-1 and TRBJ1-4; TRBD1 aligns across 9 bases. CDR1 is SGHRS, CDR2 YFSETQ, per germline. The V segment lost 1 base and the J segment 7 bases; nucleotides outside the gene matches: 2. The CDR3 consists of 14 residues. Full variable domain (outside the CDR3, taken from reference TRBV5-1 and TRBJ1-4): KAGVTQTPRYLIKTRGQQVTLSCSPISGHRSVSWYQQTPGQGLQFLFEYFSETQRNKGNFPGRFSGRQFSNSRSEMNVSTLELGDSALYLCASSLTGGFEKLFFGSGTQLSVL.

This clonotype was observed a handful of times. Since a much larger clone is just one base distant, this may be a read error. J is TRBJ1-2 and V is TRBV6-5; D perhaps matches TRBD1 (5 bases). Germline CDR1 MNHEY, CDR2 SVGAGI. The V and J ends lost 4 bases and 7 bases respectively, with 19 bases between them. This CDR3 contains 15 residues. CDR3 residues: CASSSSEEGLRGYTF. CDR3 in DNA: TGTGCCAGCAGTTCCTCCGAGGAGGGGCTTCGTGGCTACACCTTC.

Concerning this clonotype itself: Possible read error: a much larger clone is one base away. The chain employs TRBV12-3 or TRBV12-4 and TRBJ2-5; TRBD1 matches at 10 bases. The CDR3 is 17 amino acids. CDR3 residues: CASSVGARDRGKEPQYF. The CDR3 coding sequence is TGTGCCAGCAGCGTCGGGGCCCGGGACAGGGGAAAAGAGCCCCAGTACTTC.

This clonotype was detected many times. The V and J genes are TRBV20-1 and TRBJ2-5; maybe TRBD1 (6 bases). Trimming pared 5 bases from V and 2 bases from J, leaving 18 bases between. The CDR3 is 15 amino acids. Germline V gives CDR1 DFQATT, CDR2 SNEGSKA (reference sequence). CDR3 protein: CSAQDSWGTQETQYF. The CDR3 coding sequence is TGCAGTGCTCAAGACTCCTGGGGGACACAAGAGACCCAGTACTTC.

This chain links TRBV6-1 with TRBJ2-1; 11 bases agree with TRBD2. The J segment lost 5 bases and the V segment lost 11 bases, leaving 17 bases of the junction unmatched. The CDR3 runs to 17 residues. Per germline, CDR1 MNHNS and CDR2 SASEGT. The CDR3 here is CAGGRGALAGGHNEQFF. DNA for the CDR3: TGTGCCGGAGGACGGGGTGCGTTAGCGGGAGGGCACAATGAGCAGTTCTTC.

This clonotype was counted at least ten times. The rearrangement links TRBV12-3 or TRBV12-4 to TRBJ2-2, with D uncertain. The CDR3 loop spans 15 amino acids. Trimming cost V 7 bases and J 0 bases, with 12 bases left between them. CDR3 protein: CASTSTPANTGELFF. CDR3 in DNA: TGTGCCAGCACAAGCACCCCCGCGAACACCGGGGAGCTGTTTTTT.

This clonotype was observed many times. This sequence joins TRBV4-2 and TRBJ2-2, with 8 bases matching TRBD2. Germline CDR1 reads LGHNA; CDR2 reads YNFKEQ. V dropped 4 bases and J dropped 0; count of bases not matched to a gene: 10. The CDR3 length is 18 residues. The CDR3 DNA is TGTGCCAGCAGCCCGATTTTCACGGGAGGGGCGAACACCGGGGAGCTGTTTTTT. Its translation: CASSPIFTGGANTGELFF.

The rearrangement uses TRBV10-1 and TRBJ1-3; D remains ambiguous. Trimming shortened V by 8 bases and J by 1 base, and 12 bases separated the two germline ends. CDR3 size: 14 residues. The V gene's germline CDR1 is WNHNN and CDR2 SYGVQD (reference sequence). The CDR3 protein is CASSVPVSGNTIYF. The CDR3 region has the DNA TGCGCCAGCTCCGTCCCAGTTTCTGGAAACACCATATATTTT.

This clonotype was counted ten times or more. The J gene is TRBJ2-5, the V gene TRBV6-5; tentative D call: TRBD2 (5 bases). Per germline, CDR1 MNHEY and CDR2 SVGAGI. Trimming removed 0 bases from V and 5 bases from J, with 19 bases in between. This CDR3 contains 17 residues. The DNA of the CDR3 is TGTGCCAGCAGTTACTCGTCATCGCTACCCCCGGGGGAGACCCAGTACTTC. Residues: CASSYSSSLPPGETQYF.

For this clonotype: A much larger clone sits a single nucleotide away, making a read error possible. The CDR3 loop reads CAWRGLGLAGNTTYF. The CDR3 bases are TGTGCCTGGAGAGGGCTGGGGCTTGCTGGAAACACCACATATTTT. This rearrangement joins TRBV30 to TRBJ1-3; possibly TRBD1 for D (5 bases). Germline lookup yields CDR1 GTSNPN and CDR2 SVGIG (reference sequence). CDR3 length: 15 residues. Looking up the rest from reference TRBV30 and TRBJ1-3 gives the full variable domain: SQTIHQWPATLVQPVGSPLSLECTVEGTSNPNLYWYRQAAGRGLQLLFYSVGIGQISSEVPQNLSASRPQDRQFILSSKKLLLSDSGFYLCAWRGLGLAGNTTYFGEGSWLTVV.

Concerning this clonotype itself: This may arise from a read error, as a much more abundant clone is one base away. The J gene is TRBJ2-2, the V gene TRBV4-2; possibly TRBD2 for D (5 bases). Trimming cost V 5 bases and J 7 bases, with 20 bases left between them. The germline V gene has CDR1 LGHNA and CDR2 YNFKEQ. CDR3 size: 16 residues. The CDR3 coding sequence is TGTGCCAGCAGCTTCGCGGCGGTCGGGGTCCTCGGGGAGCTGTTTTTT. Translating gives CASSFAAVGVLGELFF.

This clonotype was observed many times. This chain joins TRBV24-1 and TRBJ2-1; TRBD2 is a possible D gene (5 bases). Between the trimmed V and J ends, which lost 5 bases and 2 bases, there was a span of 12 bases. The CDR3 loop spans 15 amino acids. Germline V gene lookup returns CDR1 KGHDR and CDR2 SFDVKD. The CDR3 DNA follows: TGTGCCACCAGTGGAGGCGGGTTAACCTACAATGAGCAGTTCTTC. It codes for CATSGGGLTYNEQFF.